This TCR beta chain was captured in a study of blood T cell repertoires in COVID-19. Study as a whole: Sites across the United States, Italy and Spain contributed samples from acute and convalescent COVID-19.

Clinical history as reported by participants underpinned cohort assignment. Original analysis: Scientists estimated how many nucleated cells there were by amplifying reference gene primers. The method was immunoSEQ multiplex PCR; TCRdb's version includes in-frame clones alone and lacks a portion of them. The V and J calls and clone size come from that table; D and trimming were worked out from the DNA. The sample consists of some 150,000 clones, 84% of them appearing once. CDR3 length: 13 residues. CDR1 is SQVTM and CDR2 is ANQGSEA in the germline V gene. Between the trimmed V and J ends, which lost 7 bases and 3 bases, there was a span of 15 bases. This clone has ten or more counts.

The clonotype comes from a woman in her fifties or sixties who had been exposed to COVID-19. Sequencing was carried out using PBMCs or T cells enriched from blood (not recorded which). This sequence joins TRBV29-1 and TRBJ1-2; D gene uncertain. This chain's CDR3 is CSAQAGGDYGYTF. CDR3 nucleotide sequence: TGCAGCGCTCAAGCGGGTGGGGACTATGGCTACACCTTC.